Detailed here is one TCR beta chain. The sample belongs to a study of T cells in Graves' hyperthyroidism and ophthalmopathy. Researchers amplified the TCR beta CDR3 regions from RNA transcripts. When the TCR CDR3 underwent first-round RT-PCR, the HTBI primer set was used. TCRdb analysed the multiplex PCR reads with MiXCR anew, one entry per CDR3 protein. Of a few hundred thousand distinct CDR3 sequences listed, approximately 15% are singletons. This TCR was sampled from a woman aged 18-35 years with Graves' hyperthyroidism. The sequencing sample was made of blood.

The CDR3 loop is CASSLLGEGLQYF. In nucleotides, the CDR3 is TGCGCCAGCAGCCTCCTAGGGGAGGGCCTTCAGTACTTC. This rearrangement joins TRBV4-1 to TRBJ2-4, with TRBD2 matching over 7 bases. Trimming at V came to 4 bases and at J to 11 bases, leaving 8 bases not matched to a gene. Germline CDR1 reads MGHRA; CDR2 reads YSYEKL. The CDR3 runs 13 residues.